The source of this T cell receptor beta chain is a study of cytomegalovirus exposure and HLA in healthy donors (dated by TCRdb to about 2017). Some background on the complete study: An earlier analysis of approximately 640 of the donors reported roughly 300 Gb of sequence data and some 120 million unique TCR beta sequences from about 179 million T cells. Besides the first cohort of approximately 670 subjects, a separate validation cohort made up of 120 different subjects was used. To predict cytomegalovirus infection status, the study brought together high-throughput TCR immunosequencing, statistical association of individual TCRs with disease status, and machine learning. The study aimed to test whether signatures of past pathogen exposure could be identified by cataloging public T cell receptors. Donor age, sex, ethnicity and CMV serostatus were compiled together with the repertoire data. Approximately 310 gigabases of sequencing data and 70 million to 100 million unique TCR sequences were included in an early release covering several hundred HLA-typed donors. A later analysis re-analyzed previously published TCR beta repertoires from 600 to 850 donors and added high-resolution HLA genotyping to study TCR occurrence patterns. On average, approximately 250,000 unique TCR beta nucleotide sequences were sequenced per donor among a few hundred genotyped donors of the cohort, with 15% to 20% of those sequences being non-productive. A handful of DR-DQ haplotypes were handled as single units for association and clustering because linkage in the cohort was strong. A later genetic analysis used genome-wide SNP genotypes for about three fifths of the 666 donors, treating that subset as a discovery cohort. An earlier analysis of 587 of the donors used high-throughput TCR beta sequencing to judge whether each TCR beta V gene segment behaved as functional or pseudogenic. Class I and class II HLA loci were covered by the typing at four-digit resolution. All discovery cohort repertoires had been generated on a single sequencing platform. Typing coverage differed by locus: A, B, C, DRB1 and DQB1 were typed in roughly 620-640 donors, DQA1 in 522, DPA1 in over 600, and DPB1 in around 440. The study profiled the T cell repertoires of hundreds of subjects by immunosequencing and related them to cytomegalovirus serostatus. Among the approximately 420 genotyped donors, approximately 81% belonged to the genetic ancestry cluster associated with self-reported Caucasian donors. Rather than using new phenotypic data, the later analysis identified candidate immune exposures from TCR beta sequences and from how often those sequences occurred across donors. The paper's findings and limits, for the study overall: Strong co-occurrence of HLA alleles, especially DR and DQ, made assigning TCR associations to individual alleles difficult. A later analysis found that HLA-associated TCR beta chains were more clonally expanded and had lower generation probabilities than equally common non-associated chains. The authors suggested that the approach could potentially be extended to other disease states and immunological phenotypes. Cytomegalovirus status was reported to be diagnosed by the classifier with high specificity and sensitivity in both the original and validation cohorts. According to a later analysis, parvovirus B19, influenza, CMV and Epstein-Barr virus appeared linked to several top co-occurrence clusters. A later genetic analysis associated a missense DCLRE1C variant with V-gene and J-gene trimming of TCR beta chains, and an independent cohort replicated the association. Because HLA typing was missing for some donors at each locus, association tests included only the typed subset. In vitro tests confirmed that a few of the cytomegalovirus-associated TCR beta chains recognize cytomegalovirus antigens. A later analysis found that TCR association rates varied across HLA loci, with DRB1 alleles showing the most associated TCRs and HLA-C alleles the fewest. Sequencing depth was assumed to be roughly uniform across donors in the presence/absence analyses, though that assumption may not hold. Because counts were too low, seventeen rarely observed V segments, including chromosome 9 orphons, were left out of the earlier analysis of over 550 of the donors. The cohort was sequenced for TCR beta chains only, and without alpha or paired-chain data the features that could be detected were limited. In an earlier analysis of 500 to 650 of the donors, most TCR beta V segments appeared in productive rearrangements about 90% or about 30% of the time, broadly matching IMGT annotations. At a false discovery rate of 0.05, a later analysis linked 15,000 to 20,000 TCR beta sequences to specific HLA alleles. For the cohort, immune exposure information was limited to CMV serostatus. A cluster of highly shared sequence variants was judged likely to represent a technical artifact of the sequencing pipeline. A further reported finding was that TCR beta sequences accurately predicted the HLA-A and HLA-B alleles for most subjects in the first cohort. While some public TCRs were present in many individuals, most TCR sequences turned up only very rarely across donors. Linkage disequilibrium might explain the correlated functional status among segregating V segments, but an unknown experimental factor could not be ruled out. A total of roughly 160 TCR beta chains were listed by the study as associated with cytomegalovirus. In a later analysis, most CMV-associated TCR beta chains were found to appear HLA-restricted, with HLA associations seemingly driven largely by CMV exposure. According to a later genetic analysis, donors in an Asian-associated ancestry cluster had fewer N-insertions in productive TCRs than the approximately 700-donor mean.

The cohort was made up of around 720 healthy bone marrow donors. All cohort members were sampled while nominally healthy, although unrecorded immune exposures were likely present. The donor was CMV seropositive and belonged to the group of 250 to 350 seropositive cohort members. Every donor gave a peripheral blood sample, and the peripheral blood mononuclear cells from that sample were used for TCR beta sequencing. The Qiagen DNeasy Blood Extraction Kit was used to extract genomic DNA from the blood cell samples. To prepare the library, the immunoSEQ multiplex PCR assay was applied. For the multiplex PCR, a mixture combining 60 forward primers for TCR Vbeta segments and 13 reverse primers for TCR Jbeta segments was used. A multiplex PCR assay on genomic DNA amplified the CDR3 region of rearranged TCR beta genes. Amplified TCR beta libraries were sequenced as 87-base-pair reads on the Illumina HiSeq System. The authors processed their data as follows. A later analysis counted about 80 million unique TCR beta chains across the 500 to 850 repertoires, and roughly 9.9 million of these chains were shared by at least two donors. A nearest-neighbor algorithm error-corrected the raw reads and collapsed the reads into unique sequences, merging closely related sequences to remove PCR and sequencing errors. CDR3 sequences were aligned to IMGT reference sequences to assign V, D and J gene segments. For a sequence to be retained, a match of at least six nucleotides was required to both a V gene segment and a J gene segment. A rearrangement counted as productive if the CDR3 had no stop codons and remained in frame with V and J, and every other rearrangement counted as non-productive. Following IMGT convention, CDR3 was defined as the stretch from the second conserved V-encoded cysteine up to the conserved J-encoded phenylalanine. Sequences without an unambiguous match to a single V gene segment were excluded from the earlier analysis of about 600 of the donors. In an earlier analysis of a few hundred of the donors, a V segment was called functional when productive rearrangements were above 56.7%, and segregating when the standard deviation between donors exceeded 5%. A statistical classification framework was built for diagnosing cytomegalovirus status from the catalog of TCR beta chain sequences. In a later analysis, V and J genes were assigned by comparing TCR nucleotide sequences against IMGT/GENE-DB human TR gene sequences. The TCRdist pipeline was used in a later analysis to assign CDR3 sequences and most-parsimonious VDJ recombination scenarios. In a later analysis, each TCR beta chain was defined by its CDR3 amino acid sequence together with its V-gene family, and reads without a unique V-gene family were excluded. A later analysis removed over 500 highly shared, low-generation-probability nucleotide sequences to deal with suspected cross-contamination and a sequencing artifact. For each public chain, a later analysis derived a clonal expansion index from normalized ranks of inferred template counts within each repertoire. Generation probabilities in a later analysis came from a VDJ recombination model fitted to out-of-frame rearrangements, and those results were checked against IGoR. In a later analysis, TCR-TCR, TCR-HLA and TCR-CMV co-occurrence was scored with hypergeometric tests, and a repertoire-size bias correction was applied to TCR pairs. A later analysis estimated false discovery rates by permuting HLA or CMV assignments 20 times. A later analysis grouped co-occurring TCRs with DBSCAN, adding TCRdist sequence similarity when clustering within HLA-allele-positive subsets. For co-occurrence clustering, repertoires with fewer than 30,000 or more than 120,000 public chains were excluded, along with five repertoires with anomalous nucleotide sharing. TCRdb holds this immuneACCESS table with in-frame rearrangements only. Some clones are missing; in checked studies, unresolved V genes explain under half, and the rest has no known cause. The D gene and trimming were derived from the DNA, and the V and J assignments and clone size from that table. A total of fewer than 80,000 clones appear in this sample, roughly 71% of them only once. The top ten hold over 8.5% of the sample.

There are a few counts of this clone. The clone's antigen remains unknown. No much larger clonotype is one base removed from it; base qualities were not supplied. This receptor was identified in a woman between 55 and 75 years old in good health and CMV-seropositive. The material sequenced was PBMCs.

The encoded CDR3 is CASSLPGGWDEKLFF. The DNA sequence follows: TGTGCCAGCAGCCTTCCTGGGGGGTGGGATGAAAAACTGTTTTTT. The rearrangement joined TRBV4-2 to TRBJ1-4; D gene: possibly TRBD1, on 5 matching bases. There are 15 amino acids in the CDR3, from cysteine to phenylalanine inclusive. The only DNA kept is the CDR3, 45 bases in frame from the first base. Based on the germline V gene, the CDR1 and CDR2 sequences are LGHNA and YNFKEQ. Deletion took 4 bases off V and 6 bases off J, with a span of 15 bases between the germline ends.